Following are 3 T cell receptor beta chains from one sample sequenced in a study of T cell responses to AZD1222 COVID-19 vaccine (dated by TCRdb to the early 2020s). This sample's time point label indicates: baseline before first vaccination. The treatment or condition label corresponds to: meningococcal conjugate vaccine given as trial control. Libraries were built with the immunoSEQ multiplex PCR assay. This is the immuneACCESS table as TCRdb keeps it, with only in-frame sequences that have V and J called. A part of the clones is gone; compared with another copy, unresolved V genes explain less than half, and the rest is unexplained. This sample is represented by about 110,000 clones; 88% of them were singletons. Together, the top ten hold about 13% of the sample. Source: peripheral blood, taken on day 0 of MenACWY control vaccination. These receptors all come from an adult in good health.

CDR3 protein: CATSREQTSGTEQYF. CDR3 coding DNA: TGTGCCACCAGCAGAGAACAGACTAGCGGGACCGAGCAGTACTTC. The chain couples TRBV15 to TRBJ2-7, with TRBD2 matching 11 bases. Trimming cost V 0 bases and J 6 bases; bases outside gene matches: 4. The CDR3 extends over 15 amino acids. Germline CDR1 and CDR2: LNHNV and YYDKDF (reference sequence).

The V gene is TRBV25-1, the J gene TRBJ1-2; no clear D gene. The CDR3 is 15 residues long. Germline CDR1 is MGHDK and CDR2 is SYGVNS. V was shortened by 3 bases and J by 6 bases, with 17 bases between the two germline ends. CDR3 nucleotide sequence: TGTGCCAGCAGTGAGAACGACCCCTTTTCTGATGGCTACACCTTC. Translating gives CASSENDPFSDGYTF.

V is TRBV27 and J is TRBJ1-5; the match to TRBD1 covers 7 bases. CDR3 size: 14 residues. CDR1 is MNHEY and CDR2 is SMNVEV in the germline V gene (reference sequence). V gave up 4 bases and J gave up 4 bases; unmatched junction bases: 4. The CDR3 protein is CASSSRGPNQPQHF. CDR3 in DNA: TGTGCCAGCAGTTCGAGGGGGCCAAATCAGCCCCAGCATTTT.